One sample yielded the 27 T cell receptor beta chains listed below, sequenced in a study of control samples from healthy donors and cancer patients. Measured with immunoSEQ multiplex PCR; TCRdb has only the in-frame clones, and not every one. The sample has about 120,000 clones, approximately 90% seen once. Sequences were obtained from blood. The receptor set was obtained from a man aged 40-50 years in good health.

J is TRBJ1-1 and V is TRBV28; D unclear. CDR3 length: 11 residues. V dropped 3 bases and J dropped 2 bases, with 1 base sitting between them. Germline CDR1 MDHEN, CDR2 SYDVKM. Written as DNA, the CDR3 is TGTGCCAGCAGTTTTAACACTGAAGCTTTCTTT. Its protein product is CASSFNTEAFF. Variable domain in full (rest from reference TRBV28 and TRBJ1-1): DVKVTQSSRYLVKRTGEKVFLECVQDMDHENMFWYRQDPGLGLRLIYFSYDVKMKEKGDIPEGYSVSREKKERFSLILESASTNQTSMYLCASSFNTEAFFGQGTRLTVV.

The chain links TRBV7-9 to TRBJ2-2; no reliable D call. The CDR3 runs 15 residues. V lost 5 bases and J lost 1, with 11 bases in between. Germline CDR1 SEHNR, CDR2 FQNEAQ (reference sequence). CDR3 DNA: TGTGCCAGCAGCCGGGCTTCCCGGAACACCGGGGAGCTGTTTTTT. Amino acid sequence: CASSRASRNTGELFF.

The CDR3 DNA is TGTGCCAGCAGTCCCAGTACCCCCTCTGGGGCCAACGTCCTGACTTTC. It translates to CASSPSTPSGANVLTF. The V and J genes are TRBV6-4 and TRBJ2-6; D gene unclear. CDR1 is MRHNA and CDR2 is SNTAGT in the germline V gene. This CDR3 region has 16 residues. With 5 bases removed from V and 0 bases from J, the gap between germline ends came to 11 bases.

The genes are TRBV6-4 and TRBJ2-2, with 7 bases aligning to TRBD1. The CDR3 loop spans 17 amino acids. Germline CDR1 MRHNA, CDR2 SNTAGT. The J segment lost 1 base and the V segment lost 5 bases, leaving 10 bases of the junction unmatched. The CDR3 region is CASSPATGTVNTGELFF. CDR3 in DNA: TGTGCCAGCAGTCCCGCCACCGGGACAGTGAACACCGGGGAGCTGTTTTTT.

This rearrangement joins TRBV19 to TRBJ1-1; D is undetermined. Germline loops: CDR1 LNHDA, CDR2 SQIVND (reference sequence). There are 18 residues in the CDR3. Trimming stripped 1 base from V and 0 bases from J, with 18 bases between. CDR3 DNA sequence: TGTGCCAGTAGTATAGGTCCAGGAAGAGTAACCATGAACACTGAAGCTTTCTTT. Its protein is CASSIGPGRVTMNTEAFF. The whole variable domain, filled in from reference TRBV19 and TRBJ1-1, reads DGGITQSPKYLFRKEGQNVTLSCEQNLNHDAMYWYRQDPGQGLRLIYYSQIVNDFQKGDIAEGYSVSREKKESFPLTVTSAQKNPTAFYLCASSIGPGRVTMNTEAFFGQGTRLTVV.

The chain has TRBV2 and TRBJ2-2, with D perhaps matching TRBD1 or TRBD2 (5 bases each). Germline CDR1 and CDR2: SNHLY and FYNNEI. CDR3 length: 15 residues. Trimming cost V 6 bases and J 2 bases, with 13 bases left between them. Written as DNA, the CDR3 is TGTGCCAGCAGCTCCCACGGGGCTAACACCGGGGAGCTGTTTTTT. This sequence encodes CASSSHGANTGELFF. The full variable domain, rest sourced from reference TRBV2 and TRBJ2-2, is EPEVTQTPSHQVTQMGQEVILRCVPISNHLYFYWYRQILGQKVEFLVSFYNNEISEKSEIFDDQFSVERPDGSNFTLKIRSTKLEDSAMYFCASSSHGANTGELFFGEGSRLTVL.

V and J are TRBV27 and TRBJ1-1; 10 bases agree with TRBD1. The CDR3 has 17 residues. Unmatched junction bases numbered 10, after V lost 3 bases and J lost 3 bases. Germline-derived CDR1 and CDR2 are MNHEY and SMNVEV (reference sequence). CDR3 DNA sequence: TGTGCCAGCAGTTTCAAGACAGGGGGCGCGGGGTACACTGAAGCTTTCTTT. It is translated as CASSFKTGGAGYTEAFF.

The chain carries TRBV4-3 and TRBJ2-5, with D possibly TRBD2 on 6 matching bases. Germline-derived CDR1 and CDR2 are LGHNA and YSLEER. Trimming removed 0 bases from V and 4 bases from J, with 15 bases in between. This CDR3 comprises 16 residues. The chain's CDR3 is CASSQDHGRRGETQYF. CDR3 in DNA: TGCGCCAGCAGCCAAGATCATGGGAGGAGGGGAGAGACCCAGTACTTC.

The rearrangement links TRBV19 to TRBJ1-6; no reliable D call. Trimming shortened V by 8 bases and J by 6 bases, and 14 bases separated the two germline ends. Germline lookup yields CDR1 LNHDA and CDR2 SQIVND (reference sequence). The CDR3 covers 14 residues. CDR3 sequence: CASQFASRNSPLHF. The DNA of the CDR3 is TGTGCCAGTCAATTTGCCAGCCGTAATTCACCCCTCCACTTT.

Only one count was recorded for this clone. The rearrangement links TRBV7-3 to TRBJ2-3, with 11 bases that match TRBD2. Germline CDR1 SGHTA, CDR2 FQGTGA. This CDR3 has 14 amino acids. J was trimmed by 5 bases and V by 6 bases; bases with no gene match: 4. CDR3: CASSSGGARDTQYF. The CDR3 nucleotides are TGTGCCAGCAGTAGCGGGGGGGCCCGAGATACGCAGTATTTT.

This rearrangement joins TRBV7-2 to TRBJ2-5; D not certain. The germline CDR1 and CDR2 sequences are SGHTA and FQGNSA. The CDR3 extends over 13 amino acids. Trimming removed 8 bases at V and 5 bases at J, with 15 bases between. Here the CDR3 reads CASGLFTIETQYF. CDR3 sequence (DNA): TGTGCCAGCGGATTATTTACGATCGAGACCCAGTACTTC.

This clone was detected a few times. This sequence joins TRBV4-2 and TRBJ2-2, with D tentatively TRBD2 (5 bases). Germline V lookup: CDR1 LGHNA, CDR2 YNFKEQ. The CDR3 has 14 amino acids. Trimming pared 0 bases from V and 5 bases from J, leaving 7 bases between. For the CDR3, the DNA is TGTGCCAGCAGCCAAGAACGAGGGACCGGGGAGCTGTTTTTT. Amino acids: CASSQERGTGELFF.

This chain uses TRBV5-1 with TRBJ1-6, with 7 bases fitting TRBD1. V shed 0 bases, J shed 8 bases, and the junction held 5 bases outside the gene matches. The CDR3 spans 15 residues. Germline V gives CDR1 SGHRS, CDR2 YFSETQ. Here the CDR3 DNA reads TGCGCCAGCAGCTTGGTTCAGGGGACAGATTCACCCCTCCACTTT. Its protein product is CASSLVQGTDSPLHF.

The V call is TRBV7-2, the J call TRBJ2-1, with D possibly TRBD2 on 5 matching bases. The germline V gene has CDR1 SGHTA and CDR2 FQGNSA. This CDR3 is built from 14 residues. Between the trimmed V and J ends, which lost 8 bases and 3 bases, there was a span of 14 bases. CDR3 sequence reads: CASVLAAIYNEQFF. The CDR3 DNA is TGTGCCAGCGTTCTAGCAGCTATCTACAATGAGCAGTTCTTC.

A remark on this clone: One end of the junction varies from germline; a read error may be responsible. The rearrangement uses TRBV5-1 and TRBJ2-1; D not resolved. Germline V CDR1 and CDR2: SGHRS, YFSETQ. The CDR3 is 11 amino acids. The CDR3 coding sequence is TGCGTCAGCAGCGAACATGATGAGCAGTTCTTC. The encoded protein is CVSSEHDEQFF. Based on the CDR3 plus reference TRBV5-1 and TRBJ2-1, the full variable domain is KAGVTQTPRYLIKTRGQQVTLSCSPISGHRSVSWYQQTPGQGLQFLFEYFSETQRNKGNFPGRFSGRQFSNSRSEMNVSTLELGDSALYLCVSSEHDEQFFGPGTRLTVL.

This chain links TRBV6-1 with TRBJ2-6; no clear D. Looked up from germline, CDR1 is MNHNS and CDR2 is SASEGT. This CDR3 has 17 residues. Trimming pared 2 bases from V and 1 base from J, leaving 12 bases between. CDR3 DNA: TGTGCCAGCAGTGAAATACTTCCGTCATCTGGGGCCAACGTCCTGACTTTC. Protein product: CASSEILPSSGANVLTF.

J is TRBJ1-1 and V is TRBV14; the D is unclear. Germline V gives CDR1 SGHDN, CDR2 FVKESK. V was trimmed by 5 bases and J by 1 base, leaving 8 bases between them. The CDR3 covers 13 residues. The chain's CDR3 is CASSYSANTEAFF. The CDR3 DNA sequence: TGTGCCAGCAGCTACAGCGCGAACACTGAAGCTTTCTTT.

This CDR3 reads CASSFSDKGYTF. In DNA, the CDR3 is TGCGCCAGCAGCTTCAGTGACAAGGGCTACACCTTC. This chain connects TRBV5-1 to TRBJ1-2; D unresolved. This CDR3 contains 12 residues. Germline loops: CDR1 SGHRS, CDR2 YFSETQ. V was shortened by 2 bases and J by 8 bases, with 10 bases between the two germline ends.

In DNA form, the CDR3 reads TGTGCCAGCAGCCAAGATCGCAGGAGCGGGGGCCACTCCTACGAGCAGTACTTC. Amino acid sequence: CASSQDRRSGGHSYEQYF. This chain connects TRBV4-2 to TRBJ2-7; the match to TRBD2 covers 8 bases. CDR1 LGHNA and CDR2 YNFKEQ come from the germline V gene. After removal of 0 bases from V and 0 bases from J, the junction contained 10 bases not matched to a gene. CDR3 length: 18 amino acids.

The chain carries TRBV21-1 and TRBJ2-6. TRBV21-1 is a documented pseudogene. The CDR3 covers 15 residues. This chain's CDR3 is CASSKGKPGANVLTF. In nucleotides, the CDR3 is TGTGCCAGCAGCAAAGGGAAACCTGGGGCCAACGTCCTGACTTTC.

The rearrangement joins TRBV5-1 to TRBJ2-1; D possibly uses TRBD1 or TRBD2 (5 bases each). The V gene lost 0 bases and the J gene lost 5 bases, with 9 bases spanning the gap. Germline V CDR1 and CDR2: SGHRS, YFSETQ. CDR3 length: 14 residues. The CDR3 protein is CASSLGDHHNEQFF. Written as DNA, the CDR3 is TGCGCCAGCAGCTTGGGGGACCACCACAATGAGCAGTTCTTC. The variable domain in full, with the rest retrieved from reference TRBV5-1 and TRBJ2-1, is KAGVTQTPRYLIKTRGQQVTLSCSPISGHRSVSWYQQTPGQGLQFLFEYFSETQRNKGNFPGRFSGRQFSNSRSEMNVSTLELGDSALYLCASSLGDHHNEQFFGPGTRLTVL.

V is TRBV4-3 and J is TRBJ2-1; 12 bases fit TRBD2. V was pared by 0 bases and J by 8 bases, with 11 bases of the junction left unmatched. Looked up from germline, CDR1 is LGHNA and CDR2 is YSLEER. The CDR3 runs to 18 residues. The CDR3 bases are TGCGCCAGCAGCCAAGATCTGGTTCTAGCGGGGGGGCTAGATGAGCAGTTCTTC. Its protein is CASSQDLVLAGGLDEQFF.

As for this clone: A read error may produce the germline difference seen at one junction end. The chain employs TRBV5-1 and TRBJ2-1; 11 bases agree with TRBD2. The CDR3 is 16 amino acids. The germline V gene encodes CDR1 SGHRS and CDR2 YFSETQ. CDR3 nucleotide sequence: TGCACCAGCAGCCCCCGGGGTAGCGGGGGGGTAGATGAGCAGTTCTTC. Protein: CTSSPRGSGGVDEQFF.

This clone has a single count. This sequence joins TRBV4-1 and TRBJ2-1, with D uncertain. CDR1 and CDR2 from the germline V gene are MGHRA and YSYEKL. This CDR3 contains 15 residues. Trimming cost V 1 base and J 2 bases, with 9 bases left between them. The CDR3: CASSQVLDTYNEQFF. The CDR3 DNA is TGCGCCAGCAGCCAAGTTCTAGACACCTACAATGAGCAGTTCTTC.

The chain is built from TRBV30 and TRBJ1-1, with D perhaps matching TRBD1 (5 bases). Trimming pared 2 bases from V and 4 bases from J, leaving 8 bases between. Germline lookup yields CDR1 GTSNPN and CDR2 SVGIG (reference sequence). The CDR3 sequence is 12 residues long. The DNA of the CDR3 is TGTGCCTGGAGTCAGGGAGGCACTGAAGCTTTCTTT. Encoded protein: CAWSQGGTEAFF. Variable domain in full (rest from reference TRBV30 and TRBJ1-1): SQTIHQWPATLVQPVGSPLSLECTVEGTSNPNLYWYRQAAGRGLQLLFYSVGIGQISSEVPQNLSASRPQDRQFILSSKKLLLSDSGFYLCAWSQGGTEAFFGQGTRLTVV.

V is TRBV9 and J is TRBJ2-4; 9 nucleotides match TRBD1. The V and J ends lost 4 bases and 6 bases, in that order; junction bases with no gene match: 5. The CDR3 length is 14 residues. Germline V gene lookup returns CDR1 SGDLS and CDR2 YYNGEE. Here the CDR3 reads CASSTGTGRNIQYF. The CDR3 nucleotides are TGTGCCAGCAGCACTGGGACAGGGCGAAACATTCAGTACTTC.

The rearrangement uses TRBV12-3 or TRBV12-4 and TRBJ2-1; no firm D call. Trimming left V 3 bases short and J 10 bases short, with 10 bases between. The length of the CDR3 is 12 residues. The CDR3 nucleotides are TGTGCCAGCAGTTTTTCTAGGGCCGAGCAGTTCTTC. Encoded protein: CASSFSRAEQFF.